This TCR beta chain stems from a study of blood T cell repertoires in COVID-19 (TCRdb year 2020). Turning to the overall study: Collaborator samples came from the United States, Italy and Spain and covered acute and convalescent phases of COVID-19. Sample metadata almost always included a de-identified subject ID, COVID-19 status, age in years and sex. The samples were drawn from two sources: the first 160 participants of the ongoing ImmuneRACE study, and 950 to 1,500 subjects contributed by 6 global collaborators. Where available, HLA class I and class II types were obtained from metadata supplied by the sample provider rather than from assay-based typing. The material from the prospective study consisted of cDNA or gDNA derived from T cells, B-cell-depleted T cells, or PBMCs. The repertoires were released in a freely available public database intended as a resource for research on the immune response to SARS-CoV-2. Deeply sampled blood TCRbeta repertoires from subjects exposed to, actively infected with, or recovered from COVID-19 were included in the dataset.

TCRbeta CDR3 regions were amplified from genomic DNA by means of the immunoSEQ Assay, a bias-controlled multiplex PCR. The paper's processing steps were these. The number of nucleated cells in each sample was estimated from the amplification of reference gene primers within the assay. To quantify the absolute abundance of each unique TCRbeta CDR3 rearrangement, sequence reads were collapsed and filtered. Productive Simpson clonality was computed per sample as the square root of Simpson's diversity index over productive rearrangements. TCRdb carries this immuneACCESS record with in-frame sequences only. Its versions omit some clonotypes, under half of them owing to an unresolved V gene in the studies checked, with the rest unexplained. V and J calls and clone size are copied from that table; D and trimming were computed from the DNA. The sample profile shows some 100,000 clones; about 82% of them were found once. The ten largest clones take up 10% to 15% of the sample.

Collaborating institutions collected whole blood in K2EDTA tubes following their own protocols. Collaborator samples were shipped for TCRbeta analysis as frozen whole blood, isolated PBMCs, or DNA extracted from either sample type. Remarks on this clone: The specificity of this receptor is unknown. Base qualities are not recorded, but no much larger clone differs from it by a single base.

The V end loses 6 bases and the J end loses 5 bases, and a stretch of 16 bases separates them. Sequences SGHRS (CDR1) and YFSETQ (CDR2) are obtained from the germline V gene. Taken from cysteine to phenylalanine, the CDR3 has 14 residues. CDR3 DNA is the only sequence kept; it has 42 bases, read in frame from the first base. General conclusions and limits of the study: How much clinical and demographic metadata was included differed by source and by participant, and the metadata was provided uncurated.

The clonotype comes from a woman in her sixties or seventies with active or convalescent COVID-19. The chain couples TRBV5-1 to TRBJ2-3; 5 matching bases give a weak D call of TRBD2. The sequenced sample consisted of peripheral blood. The sequenced DNA is TGCGCCAGCACAGCCCTGTGGGCGGGAGATACGCAGTATTTT. This is translated as CASTALWAGDTQYF.